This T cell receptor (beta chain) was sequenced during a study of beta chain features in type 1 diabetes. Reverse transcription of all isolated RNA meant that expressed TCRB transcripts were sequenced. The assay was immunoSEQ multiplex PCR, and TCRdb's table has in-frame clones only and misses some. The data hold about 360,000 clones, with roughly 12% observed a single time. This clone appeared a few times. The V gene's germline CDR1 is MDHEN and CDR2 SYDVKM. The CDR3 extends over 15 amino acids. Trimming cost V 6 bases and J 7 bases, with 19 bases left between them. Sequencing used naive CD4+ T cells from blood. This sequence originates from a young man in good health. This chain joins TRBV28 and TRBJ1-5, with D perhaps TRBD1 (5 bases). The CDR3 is CASSFGGGTRQPQHF. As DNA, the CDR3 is TGTGCCAGCAGCTTCGGGGGAGGTACACGACAGCCCCAGCATTTT.